One sample yielded the 19 T cell receptor beta chains listed below, sequenced in a study of blood T cell repertoires in COVID-19. Assay used: immunoSEQ multiplex PCR; TCRdb lists only in-frame clones, some missing. Of around 200,000 clones in the sample, around 90% were seen once. What was sequenced was peripheral blood. The receptor set was obtained from a man aged 50 or older with acute or convalescent COVID-19.

This clone was seen only once. J is TRBJ1-6 and V is TRBV10-3, with TRBD1 matching 7 bases. Trimming took 11 bases from V and 7 from J; bases not matched to a gene: 8. Looked up from germline, CDR1 is ENHRY and CDR2 is SYGVKD. The CDR3 length is 13 residues. CDR3 protein: CAVRQGGNSPLHF. CDR3 nucleotides: TGTGCCGTCCGACAGGGCGGCAATTCACCCCTCCACTTT.

The CDR3 region is CASSLRDRGLSSGNTIYF. In DNA, the CDR3 is TGTGCCAGCAGCCTCCGGGACAGGGGCTTGAGCTCTGGAAACACCATATATTTT. The gene calls are TRBV4-2 and TRBJ1-3, with 10 nucleotides matching TRBD1. In germline, CDR1 is LGHNA, CDR2 YNFKEQ. The CDR3 is 18 residues long. J was trimmed by 0 bases and V by 4 bases; bases with no gene match: 9.

The chain links TRBV5-4 to TRBJ1-2; D unresolved. V lost 2 bases and J lost 5, with 13 bases in between. Germline V CDR1 and CDR2: SGHNT, YYREEE (reference sequence). CDR3 length: 14 residues. CDR3 bases: TGTGCCAGCAGCTTCCGGGGTTTTGGGTATGGCTACACCTTC. This gives the protein CASSFRGFGYGYTF.

This clone has a single count. The chain joins TRBV5-5 to TRBJ1-1, with 10 bases fitting TRBD1. Germline V gives CDR1 SGHKS, CDR2 YYEKEE (reference sequence). V dropped 4 bases and J dropped 5; count of bases not matched to a gene: 8. The CDR3 is made up of 15 amino acids. The CDR3 reads CASSTQDRGVTEAFF. The CDR3 coding sequence is TGTGCCAGCAGCACTCAGGACAGGGGGGTAACTGAAGCTTTCTTT.

The V and J genes are TRBV27 and TRBJ2-1; 11 positions agree with TRBD2. Germline V gene sequence: CDR1 MNHEY, CDR2 SMNVEV (reference sequence). V trimming: 2 bases; J trimming: 9 bases; junction bases outside the gene matches: 9. The CDR3 spans 16 residues. The CDR3 bases are TGTGCCAGCAGTTTAAGTTGGACTAGCGGGTTTGGTGAGCAGTTCTTC. This gives the protein CASSLSWTSGFGEQFF.

This sequence joins TRBV29-1 and TRBJ2-3; TRBD2 aligns across 9 bases. Germline V gene sequence: CDR1 SQVTM, CDR2 ANQGSEA. J was trimmed by 0 bases and V by 4 bases; bases with no gene match: 8. This CDR3 region has 16 residues. The CDR3 bases are TGCAGCGTTGTCGCGGGAGGGCACTCTAGCACAGATACGCAGTATTTT. This codes for CSVVAGGHSSTDTQYF.

V is TRBV7-9 and J is TRBJ2-7, with TRBD2 identical over 7 bases. CDR1 is SEHNR, CDR2 FQNEAQ, per germline (reference sequence). There are 15 residues in the CDR3. V lost 2 bases to trimming and J lost 3 bases; unmatched junction nucleotides: 7. The DNA for the CDR3 is TGTGCCAGCAGCTTACAGCGGGGAGGATTCTACGAGCAGTACTTC. This sequence encodes CASSLQRGGFYEQYF.

This chain links TRBV28 with TRBJ2-7; a weak D match, TRBD2 (5 bases). CDR1 is MDHEN and CDR2 is SYDVKM in the germline V gene. V lost 6 bases, J lost 3 bases, and 15 bases lay in between. CDR3 length equals 14 residues. CDR3 coding DNA: TGTGCCAGCAGCTTAGGACGGGGTGGCTACGAGCAGTACTTC. Residues: CASSLGRGGYEQYF.

The chain combines TRBV28 with TRBJ1-6; the match to TRBD1 covers 7 bases. In germline, CDR1 is MDHEN, CDR2 SYDVKM. J gave up 2 bases and V 10 bases, and 5 bases lay outside the gene matches. CDR3 size: 14 residues. DNA for the CDR3: TGTGCCACCTTGACAGGGCCCTATAATTCACCCCTCCACTTT. Protein: CATLTGPYNSPLHF.

This chain uses TRBV4-1 with TRBJ2-1; 7 bases are a match to TRBD2. CDR3 size: 15 residues. CDR1 MGHRA and CDR2 YSYEKL come from the germline V gene. Losses at the gene ends were 1 base for V and 2 bases for J; bases not matched to a gene: 2. The CDR3 here is CASSQVLATYNEQFF. The CDR3 region has the DNA TGCGCCAGCAGCCAAGTACTAGCGACCTACAATGAGCAGTTCTTC.

The chain links TRBV7-6 to TRBJ2-3; TRBD1 might be the D (5 bases). The CDR3 length is 16 residues. V was trimmed by 5 bases and J by 4 bases, leaving 19 bases between them. The germline CDR1 and CDR2 sequences are SGHVS and FNYEAQ. DNA for the CDR3: TGTGCCAGCAGCCCCCTTCAGGGTGAAGGTGCAGATACGCAGTATTTT. Its translation: CASSPLQGEGADTQYF.

The CDR3 region is CASSESEGVVYEQYF. The CDR3 region has the DNA TGTGCCAGCAGTGAAAGCGAGGGAGTCGTCTACGAGCAGTACTTC. This rearrangement joins TRBV2 to TRBJ2-7; a possible D gene is TRBD2 (5 bases). The CDR3 contains 15 residues. Germline values: CDR1 SNHLY, CDR2 FYNNEI. Trimming removed 2 bases at V and 3 bases at J, with 14 bases between.

This clone was counted only a few times. The chain is built from TRBV7-2 and TRBJ2-7; a weak D match, TRBD1 (5 bases). The germline gives CDR1 SGHTA, CDR2 FQGNSA. V lost 1 base to trimming and J lost 6 bases, with 16 bases between them. CDR3 length: 15 residues. The CDR3 loop reads CASSLVSTATSEQYF. For the CDR3, the DNA is TGTGCCAGCAGCTTAGTATCGACAGCGACGAGCGAGCAGTACTTC. The full variable domain, completed using reference TRBV7-2 and TRBJ2-7, is GAGVSQSPSNKVTEKGKDVELRCDPISGHTALYWYRQSLGQGLEFLIYFQGNSAPDKSGLPSDRFSAERTGGSVSTLTIQRTQQEDSAVYLCASSLVSTATSEQYFGPGTRLTVT.

The rearrangement joins TRBV5-8 to TRBJ2-2; 8 nucleotides agree with TRBD1. Germline-derived CDR1 and CDR2 are SGHTS and YDEGEE. This CDR3 has 15 residues. The junction had 4 bases not matched to a gene; V was cut back by 1 base and J by 5 bases. CDR3: CASSLFRTGTGELFF. The DNA of the CDR3 is TGTGCCAGCAGCTTGTTCCGGACAGGGACCGGGGAGCTGTTTTTT.

The V call is TRBV29-1, the J call TRBJ2-1, with TRBD1 matching 8 bases. The V gene's germline CDR1 is SQVTM and CDR2 ANQGSEA. V lost 7 bases and J lost 0; bases outside the gene matches: 5. The length of the CDR3 is 14 residues. The CDR3 protein is CSEGTGSSYNEQFF. The CDR3 nucleotides are TGCAGCGAGGGGACAGGAAGCTCCTACAATGAGCAGTTCTTC.

A single count supports this clone. The rearrangement uses TRBV18 and TRBJ1-5; 9 bases agree with TRBD1. CDR3 size: 15 residues. Germline values: CDR1 KGHSH, CDR2 LQKENI. Trimming took 2 bases from V and 6 from J; bases not matched to a gene: 5. CDR3 loop: CASSPGTGMSQPQHF. The CDR3 coding sequence is TGTGCCAGCTCACCAGGGACAGGGATGTCTCAGCCCCAGCATTTT.

This clone came up once. The genes are TRBV18 and TRBJ1-2, with 11 bases that match TRBD1. Looked up from germline, CDR1 is KGHSH and CDR2 is LQKENI. Germline trimming cut 6 bases from V and 4 bases from J; bases unmatched to any gene: 13. This CDR3 region has 17 residues. CDR3 sequence (DNA): TGTGCCAGCTCGGCCCGGGGACAGGGGGTAAAGGGCTATGGCTACACCTTC. Encoded protein: CASSARGQGVKGYGYTF.

This clone was observed a handful of times. The rearrangement uses TRBV18 and TRBJ1-5, with D tentatively TRBD1 (6 bases). The CDR3 sequence is 17 residues long. V shed 1 base and J shed 0 bases, with 13 bases lying between them. CDR1 and CDR2 (germline): KGHSH, LQKENI. Written as DNA, the CDR3 is TGTGCCAGCTCACCACGACCCGGGACACTTAGCAATCAGCCCCAGCATTTT. Encoded protein: CASSPRPGTLSNQPQHF.

V gene TRBV19 combines with J gene TRBJ1-1; D perhaps matches TRBD1 (5 bases). Trimming took off 4 bases at V and 0 bases at J, with 15 bases between the two ends. CDR3 length: 16 amino acids. Germline V gene lookup returns CDR1 LNHDA and CDR2 SQIVND (reference sequence). The CDR3 bases are TGTGCCAGTAGTACTCTCGACAGCATCATGAACACTGAAGCTTTCTTT. This encodes CASSTLDSIMNTEAFF.